This T cell receptor beta chain was observed in a study of CD8+CD57+ T cells in acquired aplastic anemia. Study-wide context: Sorted CD4+ and CD8+ cells gave a mean 3.2 ug DNA, range roughly 0.2 to 27.4 ug.

CD8+CD57+ cell expansion, shown by flow cytometry, had occurred in the patients selected for sequencing. Blood came from patients not yet given any therapy. This CDR3 has 13 amino acids. Trimming cost V 4 bases and J 5 bases, with 6 bases left between them. Germline-derived CDR1 and CDR2 are SGHDN and FVKESK. This clonotype was recorded once. Its antigen remains unidentified. The study, taken as a whole, reports: Between the patient and control groups, CD8+ Simpson's diversity did not differ significantly.

Researchers used genomic DNA as the template to profile TCR beta VDJ and CDR3. TCRdb re-called the reads through MiXCR, storing one row per CDR3 protein. The sample comprises 160,000 or so distinct CDR3 sequences, over 70% of which are singletons, and more than 35% rests with the top ten. V gene TRBV14 combines with J gene TRBJ1-6; D is unresolved. This receptor was obtained from a human donor with aplastic anemia. The source material was sorted CD4+, CD8+, or CD8+CD57+ T cells (not recorded which) from PBMCs. The CDR3 region has the DNA TGTGCCAGCAGCCTGGACCATAATTCACCCCTCCACTTT. This codes for CASSLDHNSPLHF.